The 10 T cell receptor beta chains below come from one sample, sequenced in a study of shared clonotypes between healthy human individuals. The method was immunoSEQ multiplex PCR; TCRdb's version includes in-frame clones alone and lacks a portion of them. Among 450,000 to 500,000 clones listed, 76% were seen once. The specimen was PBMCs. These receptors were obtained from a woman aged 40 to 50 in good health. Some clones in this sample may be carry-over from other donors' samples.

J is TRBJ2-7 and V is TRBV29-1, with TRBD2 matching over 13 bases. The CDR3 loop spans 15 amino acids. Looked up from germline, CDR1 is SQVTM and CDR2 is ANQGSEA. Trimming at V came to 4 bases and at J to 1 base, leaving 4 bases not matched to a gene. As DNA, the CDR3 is TGCAGCGTTGTGGTGGGACTAGCGGGATCCTACGAGCAGTACTTC. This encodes CSVVVGLAGSYEQYF.

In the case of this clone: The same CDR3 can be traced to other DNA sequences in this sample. CDR3 DNA: TGTGCCAGCAGTTTAACAGGGTCCTATGGCTACACCTTC. Its protein product is CASSLTGSYGYTF. This chain joins TRBV28 and TRBJ1-2; possible D gene TRBD1, 6 bases. Trimming left V 2 bases short and J 4 bases short, with 8 bases between. Per germline, CDR1 MDHEN and CDR2 SYDVKM. CDR3 length: 13 residues.

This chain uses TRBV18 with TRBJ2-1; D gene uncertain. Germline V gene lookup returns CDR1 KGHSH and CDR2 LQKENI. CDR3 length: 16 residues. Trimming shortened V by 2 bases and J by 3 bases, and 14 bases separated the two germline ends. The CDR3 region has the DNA TGTGCCAGCTCACCATGGGTAGGTGGTGGCTACAATGAGCAGTTCTTC. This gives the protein CASSPWVGGGYNEQFF.

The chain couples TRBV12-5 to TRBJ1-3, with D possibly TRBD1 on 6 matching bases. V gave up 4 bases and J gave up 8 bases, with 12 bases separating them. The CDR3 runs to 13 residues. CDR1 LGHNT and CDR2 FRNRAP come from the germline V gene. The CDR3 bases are TGTGCTAGTGGTTGGGACATAGAGGACACCATATATTTT. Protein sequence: CASGWDIEDTIYF.

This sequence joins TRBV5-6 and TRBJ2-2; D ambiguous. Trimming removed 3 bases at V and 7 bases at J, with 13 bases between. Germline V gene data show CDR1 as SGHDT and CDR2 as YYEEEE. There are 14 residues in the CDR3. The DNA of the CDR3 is TGTGCCAGCAGCTCCTCAACCTGGGGCGGGGAGCTGTTTTTT. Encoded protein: CASSSSTWGGELFF.

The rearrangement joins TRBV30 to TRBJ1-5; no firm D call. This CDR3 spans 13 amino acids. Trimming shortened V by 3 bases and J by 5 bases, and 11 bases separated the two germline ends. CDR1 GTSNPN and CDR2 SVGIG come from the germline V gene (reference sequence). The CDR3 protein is CAWRTGADQPQHF. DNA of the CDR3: TGTGCCTGGAGGACGGGTGCGGATCAGCCCCAGCATTTT.

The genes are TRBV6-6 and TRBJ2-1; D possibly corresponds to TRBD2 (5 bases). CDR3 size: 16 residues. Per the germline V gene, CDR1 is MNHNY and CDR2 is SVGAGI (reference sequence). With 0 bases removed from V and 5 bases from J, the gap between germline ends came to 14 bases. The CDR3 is CASSYSRGSYDNEQFF. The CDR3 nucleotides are TGTGCCAGCAGTTACTCGAGAGGGTCATACGACAATGAGCAGTTCTTC.

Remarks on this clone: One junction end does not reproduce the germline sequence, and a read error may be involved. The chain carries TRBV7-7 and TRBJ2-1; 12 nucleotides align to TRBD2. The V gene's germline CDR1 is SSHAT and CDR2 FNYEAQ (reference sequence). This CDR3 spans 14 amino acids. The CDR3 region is CASSQGLAGNEQFF. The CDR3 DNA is TGTGCTAGCAGCCAGGGACTAGCGGGCAATGAGCAGTTCTTC.

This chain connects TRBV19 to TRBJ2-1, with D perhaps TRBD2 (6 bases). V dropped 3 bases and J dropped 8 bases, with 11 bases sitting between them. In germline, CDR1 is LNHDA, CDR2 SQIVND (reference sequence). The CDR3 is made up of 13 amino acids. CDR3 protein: CASSIRDFHEQFF. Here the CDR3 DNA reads TGTGCCAGTAGTATCCGGGACTTCCATGAGCAGTTCTTC.

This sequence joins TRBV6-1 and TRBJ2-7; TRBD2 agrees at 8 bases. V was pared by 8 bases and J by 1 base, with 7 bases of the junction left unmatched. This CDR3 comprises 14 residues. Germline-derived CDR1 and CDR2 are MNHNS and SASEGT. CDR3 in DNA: TGTGCCAGCCAACGGGGGGGGAGGTCCTACGAGCAGTACTTC. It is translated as CASQRGGRSYEQYF.